A single sample gave rise to the 29 T cell receptor beta chains below, sequenced in a study of blood T cell repertoires in COVID-19. The method was immunoSEQ multiplex PCR; TCRdb's version includes in-frame clones alone and lacks a portion of them. The sample consists of 350,000 to 450,000 clones, about 90% of them appearing once. The sequenced sample consisted of peripheral blood. These receptors were obtained from a man aged 40-55 years with acute or convalescent COVID-19.

The J gene is TRBJ1-1, the V gene TRBV27; the D gene is possibly TRBD1 (5 bases). Germline CDR1 and CDR2: MNHEY and SMNVEV (reference sequence). V lost 2 bases and J lost 3, with 10 bases in between. The CDR3 spans 14 residues. The CDR3 DNA follows: TGTGCCAGCAGTTTACAGGGAAGGTACACTGAAGCTTTCTTT. This encodes CASSLQGRYTEAFF.

The V and J genes are TRBV2 and TRBJ1-1; D unresolved. The V gene lost 5 bases and the J gene lost 1 base, with 17 bases spanning the gap. This CDR3 is built from 16 residues. In germline, CDR1 is SNHLY, CDR2 FYNNEI. The CDR3, as DNA: TGTGCCAGCAGTACCAAAAAACAGATTCCGAACACTGAAGCTTTCTTT. The encoded protein is CASSTKKQIPNTEAFF. Looking up the rest from reference TRBV2 and TRBJ1-1 gives the full variable domain: EPEVTQTPSHQVTQMGQEVILRCVPISNHLYFYWYRQILGQKVEFLVSFYNNEISEKSEIFDDQFSVERPDGSNFTLKIRSTKLEDSAMYFCASSTKKQIPNTEAFFGQGTRLTVV.

For this clone: Different DNA sequences within this sample yield the same CDR3. The chain recombines TRBV6-5 with TRBJ2-3; D perhaps matches TRBD2 (5 bases). V was shortened by 5 bases and J by 1 base, with 7 bases between the two germline ends. The length of the CDR3 is 13 residues. Germline V gene sequence: CDR1 MNHEY, CDR2 SVGAGI. CDR3 sequence: CASSRGRTDTQYF. The CDR3 nucleotides are TGTGCCAGCAGTAGAGGGCGCACAGATACGCAGTATTTT.

V usage is TRBV19 and J usage is TRBJ2-7, with D unresolved. V lost 5 bases and J 2 bases, leaving 7 bases between the germline ends. Per germline, CDR1 LNHDA and CDR2 SQIVND (reference sequence). The CDR3 consists of 12 residues. The CDR3 here is CASSGLPYEQYF. CDR3 bases: TGTGCCAGTAGTGGCCTCCCCTACGAGCAGTACTTC.

V is TRBV5-1 and J is TRBJ2-5; tentatively, D is TRBD1 (6 bases). This CDR3 has 14 residues. Germline V gives CDR1 SGHRS, CDR2 YFSETQ. V dropped 3 bases and J dropped 1 base, with 10 bases sitting between them. Here the CDR3 reads CASSSQGPQETQYF. The DNA for the CDR3 is TGCGCCAGCAGCTCCCAGGGGCCCCAAGAGACCCAGTACTTC. Full variable domain (rest looked up from reference TRBV5-1 and TRBJ2-5): KAGVTQTPRYLIKTRGQQVTLSCSPISGHRSVSWYQQTPGQGLQFLFEYFSETQRNKGNFPGRFSGRQFSNSRSEMNVSTLELGDSALYLCASSSQGPQETQYFGPGTRLLVL.

This chain joins TRBV9 and TRBJ2-5, with 8 bases aligning to TRBD2. The CDR3 has 14 amino acids. Per germline, CDR1 SGDLS and CDR2 YYNGEE. Trimming cost V 1 base and J 5 bases; bases outside gene matches: 4. CDR3: CASSVRGGRETQYF. CDR3 sequence (DNA): TGTGCCAGCAGCGTACGGGGGGGTCGGGAGACCCAGTACTTC. The variable domain in full, completed from reference TRBV9 and TRBJ2-5, reads DSGVTQTPKHLITATGQRVTLRCSPRSGDLSVYWYQQSLDQGLQFLIQYYNGEERAKGNILERFSAQQFPDLHSELNLSSLELGDSALYFCASSVRGGRETQYFGPGTRLLVL.

This clone appeared a few times. This chain uses TRBV5-1 with TRBJ2-5, with TRBD1 as a possible D gene (5 bases). The CDR3 has 15 amino acids. V was pared by 1 base and J by 2 bases, with 12 bases between. Germline CDR1 SGHRS, CDR2 YFSETQ. DNA of the CDR3: TGCGCCAGCAGCTTGACAGGACCCCATCAAGAGACCCAGTACTTC. Protein sequence: CASSLTGPHQETQYF.

The chain employs TRBV30 and TRBJ2-7, with a tentative D call TRBD2 (6 bases). Per germline, CDR1 GTSNPN and CDR2 SVGIG (reference sequence). The CDR3 sequence is 15 residues long. Deletions cut 3 bases from V and 2 bases from J, with 17 bases between. CDR3 bases: TGTGCCTGGAGCGACCCGGGGGAATTAACCTACGAGCAGTACTTC. It specifies CAWSDPGELTYEQYF.

The chain joins TRBV4-3 to TRBJ1-2; D uncertain. With 0 bases removed from V and 4 bases from J, the gap between germline ends came to 9 bases. The CDR3 has 14 amino acids. Germline CDR1 is LGHNA and CDR2 is YSLEER. The DNA of the CDR3 is TGCGCCAGCAGCCAAGACCAGAACATCTATGGCTACACCTTC. Amino acids: CASSQDQNIYGYTF.

The rearrangement uses TRBV7-2 and TRBJ1-5, with 10 bases aligning to TRBD1. The CDR3 is 15 amino acids. In germline, CDR1 is SGHTA, CDR2 FQGNSA. V shed 5 bases, J shed 6 bases, and the junction held 7 bases outside the gene matches. CDR3: CASSPRQGAAQPQHF. CDR3 nucleotide sequence: TGTGCCAGCAGCCCCAGACAGGGGGCGGCTCAGCCCCAGCATTTT.

The chain joins TRBV5-1 to TRBJ2-1; D perhaps matches TRBD1 (5 bases). Trimming removed 7 bases from V and 5 bases from J, with 16 bases in between. Germline V lookup: CDR1 SGHRS, CDR2 YFSETQ. This CDR3 is 14 amino acids long. CDR3 residues: CASARAGIDNEQFF. For the CDR3, the DNA is TGCGCCAGCGCCCGGGCAGGGATCGACAATGAGCAGTTCTTC. The variable domain in full, completed from reference TRBV5-1 and TRBJ2-1, reads KAGVTQTPRYLIKTRGQQVTLSCSPISGHRSVSWYQQTPGQGLQFLFEYFSETQRNKGNFPGRFSGRQFSNSRSEMNVSTLELGDSALYLCASARAGIDNEQFFGPGTRLTVL.

CDR3: CAWSRPRAGGGYEQYF. CDR3 nucleotide sequence: TGTGCCTGGAGTAGACCTAGAGCGGGGGGCGGCTACGAGCAGTACTTC. J is TRBJ2-7 and V is TRBV30; 9 bases align to TRBD2. Per germline, CDR1 GTSNPN and CDR2 SVGIG (reference sequence). The V gene end was trimmed by 2 bases and the J gene end by 3 bases; junction bases not matched to a gene: 11. This CDR3 region has 16 residues.

As DNA, the CDR3 is TGCAGCGTTGTCGCGGGGGCCCCCAGCTCCTACAATGAGCAGTTCTTC. Translation: CSVVAGAPSSYNEQFF. The gene calls are TRBV29-1 and TRBJ2-1; a weak D match, TRBD2 (7 bases). The CDR3 is 16 residues long. From germline, CDR1 is SQVTM and CDR2 ANQGSEA. V gave up 4 bases and J gave up 0 bases, with 16 bases separating them.

The V gene is TRBV18, the J gene TRBJ2-1, with 9 bases aligning to TRBD1. CDR1 and CDR2 (germline): KGHSH, LQKENI. The CDR3 consists of 14 residues. V gave up 4 bases and J gave up 7 bases; unmatched junction bases: 5. The CDR3 sequence: CASSQDRGENEQFF. The CDR3 nucleotides read TGTGCCAGCTCACAGGACAGGGGTGAGAATGAGCAGTTCTTC.

The rearrangement uses TRBV5-1 and TRBJ1-5; perhaps TRBD1 as D (5 bases). Germline V gives CDR1 SGHRS, CDR2 YFSETQ. V lost 5 bases and J lost 7, with 16 bases in between. The CDR3 spans 14 residues. CDR3 loop: CASRAAGIGQPQHF. DNA of the CDR3: TGCGCCAGCAGGGCGGCAGGGATTGGCCAGCCCCAGCATTTT.

This chain links TRBV21-1 with TRBJ2-2; whether TRBD1, the table's D call, matches the DNA was not checked. TRBV21-1 is shown as a pseudogene. This CDR3 is 15 amino acids long. The DNA for the CDR3 is TGTGCCAGCAGCAAGGGGGCAGGGAAAACCGGGGAGCTGTTTTTT. It translates to CASSKGAGKTGELFF.

This chain links TRBV28 with TRBJ2-5; TRBD1 matches 7 bases. The CDR3 spans 15 residues. J lost 0 bases, V lost 2 bases, and 3 bases had no gene match. Germline V gene data show CDR1 as MDHEN and CDR2 as SYDVKM. The CDR3 sequence is CASSLQTGDQETQYF. CDR3 DNA: TGTGCCAGCAGTTTACAAACAGGGGACCAAGAGACCCAGTACTTC.

The chain employs TRBV14 and TRBJ1-2; 9 bases match TRBD1. CDR1 SGHDN and CDR2 FVKESK come from the germline V gene. This CDR3 is built from 15 residues. V lost 4 bases and J lost 8; bases outside the gene matches: 11. The CDR3 loop reads CASSRRGQGISGYTF. The CDR3 region has the DNA TGTGCCAGCAGCCGGAGGGGACAGGGAATTTCGGGCTACACCTTC.

This sequence joins TRBV9 and TRBJ1-4; 11 positions match TRBD1. Germline values: CDR1 SGDLS, CDR2 YYNGEE. V trimming: 4 bases; J trimming: 7 bases; junction bases outside the gene matches: 3. The CDR3 sequence is 14 residues long. DNA for the CDR3: TGTGCCAGCAGCAGGACAGGGGGCGGTGAAAAACTGTTTTTT. This translates into CASSRTGGGEKLFF.

The V gene is TRBV7-8, the J gene TRBJ1-2; weak D call: TRBD1 (6 bases). CDR1 and CDR2 from the germline V gene are SGHVS and FQNEAQ. Trimming cost V 8 bases and J 4 bases, with 20 bases left between them. The CDR3 loop spans 15 amino acids. The CDR3 region is CASALAGQTLYGYTF. CDR3 DNA sequence: TGTGCCAGCGCCCTAGCCGGACAGACCCTCTATGGCTACACCTTC.

V gene TRBV10-3 combines with J gene TRBJ1-6, with 10 bases matching TRBD1. V trimming: 6 bases; J trimming: 11 bases; junction bases outside the gene matches: 7. Germline assignment: CDR1 ENHRY and CDR2 SYGVKD. There are 14 residues in the CDR3. The CDR3 sequence: CAISNPGQGTPLHF. The CDR3 DNA follows: TGTGCCATCAGCAACCCGGGACAGGGGACACCCCTCCACTTT.

This sequence joins TRBV24-1 and TRBJ1-6, with 8 bases that match TRBD1. J was trimmed by 6 bases and V by 3 bases; bases with no gene match: 9. CDR1 and CDR2 (germline): KGHDR, SFDVKD. This CDR3 has 17 amino acids. The CDR3 spells CATSDDHDRGFNSPLHF. CDR3 nucleotides: TGTGCCACCAGTGATGACCACGACAGGGGATTTAATTCACCCCTCCACTTT.

This clone was detected only once. At one end, the junction sequence differs from germline, possibly due to a read error. The chain is built from TRBV9 and TRBJ2-6; 8 positions match TRBD2. The CDR3 is 15 amino acids. Germline values: CDR1 SGDLS, CDR2 YYNGEE. In nucleotides, the CDR3 is TGTGCCCGCAGCGTCGGGGGGGCGGGGGCCAACGTCCTGACTTTC. It is translated as CARSVGGAGANVLTF.

The chain has TRBV4-1 and TRBJ1-5; D not certain. Germline V gives CDR1 MGHRA, CDR2 YSYEKL. This CDR3 comprises 15 residues. With 2 bases removed from V and 5 bases from J, the gap between germline ends came to 13 bases. The CDR3 DNA sequence: TGCGCCAGCAGCCAACTAGTTTTGTCAGATCAGCCCCAGCATTTT. Translating gives CASSQLVLSDQPQHF.

The genes are TRBV6-4 and TRBJ2-1, with 16 bases fitting TRBD2. Losses at the gene ends were 6 bases for V and 14 bases for J; bases not matched to a gene: 1. This CDR3 is 12 amino acids long. Germline V gives CDR1 MRHNA, CDR2 SNTAGT. The CDR3 sequence is CASRGTSGREFF. The CDR3 DNA sequence: TGTGCCAGCAGAGGGACTAGCGGGAGGGAGTTCTTC.

The V and J genes are TRBV11-2 and TRBJ1-2; D is unclear. The CDR3 runs 14 residues. CDR1 and CDR2 from the germline V gene are SGHAT and FQNNGV. V lost 1 base, J lost 4 bases, and 10 bases lay in between. The CDR3 spells CASSLGANGYGYTF. In nucleotides, the CDR3 is TGTGCCAGCAGCTTAGGCGCAAACGGCTATGGCTACACCTTC.

The V and J genes are TRBV7-2 and TRBJ1-5; no firm D call. V gave up 2 bases and J gave up 0 bases, with 8 bases separating them. CDR3 size: 15 residues. Germline V CDR1 and CDR2: SGHTA, FQGNSA. CDR3 nucleotide sequence: TGTGCCAGCAGCTTAATGAGGGCTAGCAATCAGCCCCAGCATTTT. It specifies CASSLMRASNQPQHF.

The CDR3 here is CASSTQGAGQPQHF. CDR3 in DNA: TGTGCCAGTAGTACCCAGGGGGCCGGTCAGCCCCAGCATTTT. The chain employs TRBV19 and TRBJ1-5; the match to TRBD1 covers 8 bases. After removal of 4 bases from V and 6 bases from J, the junction contained 5 bases not matched to a gene. The germline gives CDR1 LNHDA, CDR2 SQIVND (reference sequence). CDR3 length: 14 residues.

This clone occurred once. The chain carries TRBV7-9 and TRBJ2-7; D is possibly TRBD2 (5 bases). The germline V gene has CDR1 SEHNR and CDR2 FQNEAQ (reference sequence). This CDR3 comprises 14 residues. Trimming cost V 6 bases and J 2 bases, with 14 bases left between them. The DNA for the CDR3 is TGTGCCAGCAGTCGTCCTGGGGAGACCTACGAGCAGTACTTC. Translation gives CASSRPGETYEQYF.